This T cell receptor beta chain was sequenced during a study of blood T cell repertoires in COVID-19. V lost 7 bases and J 5 bases, leaving 15 bases between the germline ends. Germline CDR1 and CDR2: KGHSH and LQKENI. The CDR3 consists of 15 residues. Using immunoSEQ multiplex PCR, the repertoire was profiled, and TCRdb retains in-frame clones only, with some absent. The sample has fewer than 300,000 clones; approximately 87% are singletons. The rearrangement links TRBV18 to TRBJ1-6, with a weak D call TRBD1 (5 bases). The specimen was peripheral blood. The clonotype was recovered from a woman aged 30 to 39 with COVID-19, enrolled during active disease. Here the CDR3 reads CASLGLIKDNSPLHF. CDR3 nucleotides: TGTGCCAGCTTGGGACTGATAAAGGATAATTCACCCCTCCACTTT.